One T cell receptor beta chain is described in this entry. The data were obtained in a study of cytomegalovirus exposure and HLA in healthy donors. The CDR3 spans 15 residues. CDR1 and CDR2 (germline): SGHVS, FQNEAQ. J lost 5 bases, V lost 2 bases, and 7 bases had no gene match. The PCR was carried out with 60 Vbeta primers and 13 Jbeta primers. This table comes from immunoSEQ multiplex PCR, and its TCRdb copy is limited to in-frame clones, with some not included. This sample's clone table lists 140,000 to 150,000 clones. This TCR derives from a male donor in good health and CMV-seronegative. The sample taken for sequencing was PBMCs. J is TRBJ2-7 and V is TRBV7-8, with 9 bases aligning to TRBD1. CDR3 nucleotides: TGTGCCAGCAGCTTAAGGGACAGGGAGAGAAACGAGCAGTACTTC. Protein sequence: CASSLRDRERNEQYF.